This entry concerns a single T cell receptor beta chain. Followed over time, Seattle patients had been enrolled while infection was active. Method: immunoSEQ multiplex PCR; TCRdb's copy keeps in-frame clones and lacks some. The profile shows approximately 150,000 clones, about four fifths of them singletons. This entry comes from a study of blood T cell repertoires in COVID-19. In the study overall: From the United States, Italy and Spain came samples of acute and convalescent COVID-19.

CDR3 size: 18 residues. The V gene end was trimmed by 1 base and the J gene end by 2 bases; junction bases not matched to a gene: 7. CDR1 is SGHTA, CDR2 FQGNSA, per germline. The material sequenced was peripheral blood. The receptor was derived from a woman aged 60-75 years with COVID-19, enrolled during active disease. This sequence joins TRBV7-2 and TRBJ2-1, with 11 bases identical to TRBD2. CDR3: CASSLGLAGTGPYNEQFF. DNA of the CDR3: TGTGCCAGCAGCTTAGGACTAGCGGGGACTGGGCCCTACAATGAGCAGTTCTTC. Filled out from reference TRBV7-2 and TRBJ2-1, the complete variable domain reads GAGVSQSPSNKVTEKGKDVELRCDPISGHTALYWYRQSLGQGLEFLIYFQGNSAPDKSGLPSDRFSAERTGGSVSTLTIQRTQQEDSAVYLCASSLGLAGTGPYNEQFFGPGTRLTVL.